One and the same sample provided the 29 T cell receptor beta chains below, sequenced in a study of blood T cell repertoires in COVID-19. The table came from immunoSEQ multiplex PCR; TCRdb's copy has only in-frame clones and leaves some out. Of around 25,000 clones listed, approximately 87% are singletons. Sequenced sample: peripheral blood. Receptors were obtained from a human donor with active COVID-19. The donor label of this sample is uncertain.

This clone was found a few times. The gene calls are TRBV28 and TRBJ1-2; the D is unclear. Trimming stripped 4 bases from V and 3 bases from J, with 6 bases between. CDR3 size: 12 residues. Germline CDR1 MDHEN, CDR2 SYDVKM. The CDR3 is CASSSGYYGYTF. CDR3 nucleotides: TGTGCCAGCAGTTCAGGATACTATGGCTACACCTTC.

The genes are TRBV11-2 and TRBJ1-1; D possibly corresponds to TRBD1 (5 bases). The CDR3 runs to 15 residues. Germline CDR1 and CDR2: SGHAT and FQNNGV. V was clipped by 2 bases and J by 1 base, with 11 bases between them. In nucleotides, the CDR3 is TGTGCCAGCAGCTTATCTCCGCAGGGGAACACTGAAGCTTTCTTT. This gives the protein CASSLSPQGNTEAFF.

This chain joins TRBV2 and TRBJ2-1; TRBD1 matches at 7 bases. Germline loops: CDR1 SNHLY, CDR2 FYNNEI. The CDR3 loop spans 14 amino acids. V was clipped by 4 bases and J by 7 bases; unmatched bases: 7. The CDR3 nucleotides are TGTGCCAGCAGTGGGGACAGTTTATGGAATGAGCAGTTCTTC. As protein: CASSGDSLWNEQFF.

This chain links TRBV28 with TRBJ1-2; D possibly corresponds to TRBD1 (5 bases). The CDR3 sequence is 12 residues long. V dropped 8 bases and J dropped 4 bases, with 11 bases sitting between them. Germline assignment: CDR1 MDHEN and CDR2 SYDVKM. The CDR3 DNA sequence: TGTGCCAGCGGGGGGGGAGGCTATGGCTACACCTTC. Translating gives CASGGGGYGYTF.

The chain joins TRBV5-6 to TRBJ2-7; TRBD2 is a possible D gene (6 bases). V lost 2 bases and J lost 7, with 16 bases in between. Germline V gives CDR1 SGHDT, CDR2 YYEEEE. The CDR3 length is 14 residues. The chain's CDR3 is CASSFGGEVGEQYF. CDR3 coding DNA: TGTGCCAGCAGCTTTGGTGGGGAGGTCGGGGAGCAGTACTTC.

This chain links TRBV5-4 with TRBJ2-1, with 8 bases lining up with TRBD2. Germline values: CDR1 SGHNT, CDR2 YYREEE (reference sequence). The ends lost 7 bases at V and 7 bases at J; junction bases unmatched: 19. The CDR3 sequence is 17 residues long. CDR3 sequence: CASRSSWAGGRYNEQFF. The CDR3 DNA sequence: TGTGCCAGCCGCTCATCTTGGGCGGGGGGCCGCTATAATGAGCAGTTCTTC.

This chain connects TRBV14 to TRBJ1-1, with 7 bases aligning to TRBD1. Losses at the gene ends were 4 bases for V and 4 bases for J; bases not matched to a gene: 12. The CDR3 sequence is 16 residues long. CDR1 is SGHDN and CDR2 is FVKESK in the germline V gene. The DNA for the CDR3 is TGTGCCAGCAGCCTGGGGGACAGCTGGCTGGTCACTGAAGCTTTCTTT. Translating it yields CASSLGDSWLVTEAFF.

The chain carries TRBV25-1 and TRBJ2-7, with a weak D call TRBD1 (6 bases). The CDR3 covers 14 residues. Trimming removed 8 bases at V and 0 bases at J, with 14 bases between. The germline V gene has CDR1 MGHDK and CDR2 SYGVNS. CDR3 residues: CASPRTASSYEQYF. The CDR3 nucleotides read TGTGCCAGCCCGAGGACAGCGAGCTCCTACGAGCAGTACTTC.

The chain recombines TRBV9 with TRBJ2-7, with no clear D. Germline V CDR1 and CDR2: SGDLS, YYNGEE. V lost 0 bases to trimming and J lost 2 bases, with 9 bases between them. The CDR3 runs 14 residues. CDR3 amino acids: CASSVASGTYEQYF. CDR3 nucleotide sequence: TGTGCCAGCAGCGTAGCCTCAGGAACCTACGAGCAGTACTTC. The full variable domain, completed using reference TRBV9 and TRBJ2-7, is DSGVTQTPKHLITATGQRVTLRCSPRSGDLSVYWYQQSLDQGLQFLIQYYNGEERAKGNILERFSAQQFPDLHSELNLSSLELGDSALYFCASSVASGTYEQYFGPGTRLTVT.

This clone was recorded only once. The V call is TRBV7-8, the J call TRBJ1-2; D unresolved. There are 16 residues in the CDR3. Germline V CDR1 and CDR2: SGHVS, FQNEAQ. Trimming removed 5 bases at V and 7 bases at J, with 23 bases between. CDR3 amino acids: CASSVPSGQDGSGYTF. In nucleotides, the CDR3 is TGTGCCAGCAGCGTACCGAGCGGGCAGGATGGGAGTGGCTACACCTTC.

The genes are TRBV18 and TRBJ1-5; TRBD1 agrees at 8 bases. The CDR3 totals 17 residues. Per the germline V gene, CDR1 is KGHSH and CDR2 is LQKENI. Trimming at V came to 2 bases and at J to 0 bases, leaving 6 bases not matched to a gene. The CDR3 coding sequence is TGTGCCAGCTCACCAACAGGGGGGAGTTATAGCAATCAGCCCCAGCATTTT. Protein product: CASSPTGGSYSNQPQHF.

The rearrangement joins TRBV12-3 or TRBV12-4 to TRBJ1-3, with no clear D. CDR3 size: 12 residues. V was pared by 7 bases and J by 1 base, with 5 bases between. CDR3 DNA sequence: TGTGCCAGCACCTTTTCTGGAAACACCATATATTTT. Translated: CASTFSGNTIYF.

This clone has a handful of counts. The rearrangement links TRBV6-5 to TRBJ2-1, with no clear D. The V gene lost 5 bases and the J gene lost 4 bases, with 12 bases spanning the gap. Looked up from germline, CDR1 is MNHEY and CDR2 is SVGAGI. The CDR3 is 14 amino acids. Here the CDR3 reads CASSTGFLYNEQFF. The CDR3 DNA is TGTGCCAGCAGTACCGGGTTTCTTTACAATGAGCAGTTCTTC.

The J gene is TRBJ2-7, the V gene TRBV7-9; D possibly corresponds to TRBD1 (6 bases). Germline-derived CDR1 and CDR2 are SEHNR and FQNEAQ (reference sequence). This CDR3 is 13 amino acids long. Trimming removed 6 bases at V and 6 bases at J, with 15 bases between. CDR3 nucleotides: TGTGCCAGCAGAGGAACAGGGTCCGGCGAGCAGTACTTC. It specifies CASRGTGSGEQYF.

The CDR3 sequence is CASSVPSPEDTEAFF. Written as DNA, the CDR3 is TGTGCCAGCAGCGTACCGAGCCCCGAAGATACCGAAGCTTTCTTT. V and J are TRBV7-6 and TRBJ1-1, with no clear D. The CDR3 loop spans 15 amino acids. The germline V gene encodes CDR1 SGHVS and CDR2 FNYEAQ. Trimming removed 5 bases from V and 8 bases from J, with 21 bases in between.

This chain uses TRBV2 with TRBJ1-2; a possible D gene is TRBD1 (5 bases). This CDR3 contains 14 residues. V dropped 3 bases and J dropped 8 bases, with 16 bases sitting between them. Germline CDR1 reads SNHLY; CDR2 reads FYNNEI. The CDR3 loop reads CASSDFQGSEGYTF. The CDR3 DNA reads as TGTGCCAGCAGTGACTTTCAGGGTTCGGAAGGCTACACCTTC.

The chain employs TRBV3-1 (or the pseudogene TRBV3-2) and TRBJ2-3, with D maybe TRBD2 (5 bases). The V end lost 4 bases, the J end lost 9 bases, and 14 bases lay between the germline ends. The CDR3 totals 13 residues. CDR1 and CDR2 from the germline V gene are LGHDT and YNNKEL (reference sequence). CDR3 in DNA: TGTGCCAGCAGCCGAGCACTAGGTGAAACGCAGTATTTT. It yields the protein CASSRALGETQYF.

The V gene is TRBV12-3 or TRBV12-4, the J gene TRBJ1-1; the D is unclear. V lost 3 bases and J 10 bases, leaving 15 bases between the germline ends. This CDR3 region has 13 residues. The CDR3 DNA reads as TGTGCCAGCAGTTTGTGGCAGACCGAGGGAGCTTTCTTT. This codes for CASSLWQTEGAFF.

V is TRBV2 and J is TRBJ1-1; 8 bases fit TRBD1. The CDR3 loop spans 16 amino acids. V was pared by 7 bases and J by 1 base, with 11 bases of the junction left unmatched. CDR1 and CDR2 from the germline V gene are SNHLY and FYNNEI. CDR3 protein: CASMGGPGTGNTEAFF. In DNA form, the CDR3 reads TGTGCCAGCATGGGGGGCCCCGGGACAGGGAACACTGAAGCTTTCTTT.

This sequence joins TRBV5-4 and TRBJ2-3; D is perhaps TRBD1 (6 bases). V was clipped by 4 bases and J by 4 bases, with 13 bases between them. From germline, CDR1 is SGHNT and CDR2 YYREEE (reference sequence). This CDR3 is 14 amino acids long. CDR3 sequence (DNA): TGTGCCAGCAGCAAAGGGGGTTATGCAGATACGCAGTATTTT. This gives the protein CASSKGGYADTQYF.

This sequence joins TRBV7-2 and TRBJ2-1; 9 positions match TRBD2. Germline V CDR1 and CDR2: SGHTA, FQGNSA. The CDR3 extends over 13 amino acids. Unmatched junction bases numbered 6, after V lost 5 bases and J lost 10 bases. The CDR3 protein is CASSPKAGGEQFF. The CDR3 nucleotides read TGTGCCAGCAGCCCAAAAGCGGGAGGCGAGCAGTTCTTC.

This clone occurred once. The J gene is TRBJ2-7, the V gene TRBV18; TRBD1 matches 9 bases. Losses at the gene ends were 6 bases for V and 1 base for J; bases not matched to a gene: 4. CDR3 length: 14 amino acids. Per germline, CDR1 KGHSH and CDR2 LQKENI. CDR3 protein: CASSPGQGSYEQYF. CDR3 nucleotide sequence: TGTGCCAGCTCCCCGGGACAGGGATCCTACGAGCAGTACTTC.

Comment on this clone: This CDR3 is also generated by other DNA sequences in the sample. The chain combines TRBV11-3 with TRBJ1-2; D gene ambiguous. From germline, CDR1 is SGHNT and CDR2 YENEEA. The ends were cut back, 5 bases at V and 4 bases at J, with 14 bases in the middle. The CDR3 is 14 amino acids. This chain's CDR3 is CASSPLQRVYGYTF. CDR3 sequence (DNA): TGTGCCAGCAGCCCCCTACAGAGAGTCTATGGCTACACCTTC.

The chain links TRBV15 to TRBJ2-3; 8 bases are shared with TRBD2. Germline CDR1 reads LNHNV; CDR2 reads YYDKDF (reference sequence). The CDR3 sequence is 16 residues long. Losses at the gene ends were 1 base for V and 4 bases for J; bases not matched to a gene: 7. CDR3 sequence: CATSRGAGGGADTQYF. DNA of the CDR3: TGTGCCACCAGCAGAGGGGCGGGAGGTGGGGCAGATACGCAGTATTTT. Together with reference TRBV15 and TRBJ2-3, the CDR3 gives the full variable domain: DAMVIQNPRYQVTQFGKPVTLSCSQTLNHNVMYWYQQKSSQAPKLLFHYYDKDFNNEADTPDNFQSRRPNTSFCFLDIRSPGLGDTAMYLCATSRGAGGGADTQYFGPGTRLTVL.

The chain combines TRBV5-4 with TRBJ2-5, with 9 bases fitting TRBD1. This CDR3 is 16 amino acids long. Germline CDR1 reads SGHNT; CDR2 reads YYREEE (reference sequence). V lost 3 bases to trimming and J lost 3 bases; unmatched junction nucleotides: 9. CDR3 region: CASSSARQGGEETQYF. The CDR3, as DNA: TGTGCCAGCAGCTCCGCGCGACAGGGGGGAGAAGAGACCCAGTACTTC.

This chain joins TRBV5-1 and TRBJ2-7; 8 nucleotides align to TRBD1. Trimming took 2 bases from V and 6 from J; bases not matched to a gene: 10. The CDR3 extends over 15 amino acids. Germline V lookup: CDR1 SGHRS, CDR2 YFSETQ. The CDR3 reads CASSFDVGQGPEQYF. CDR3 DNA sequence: TGCGCCAGCAGCTTTGACGTCGGACAGGGTCCCGAGCAGTACTTC.

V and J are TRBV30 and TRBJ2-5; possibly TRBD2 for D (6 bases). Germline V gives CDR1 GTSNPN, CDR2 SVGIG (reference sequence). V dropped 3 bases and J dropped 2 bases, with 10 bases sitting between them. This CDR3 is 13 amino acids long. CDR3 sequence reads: CAWRGGAQETQYF. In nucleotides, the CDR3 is TGTGCCTGGAGAGGAGGGGCGCAAGAGACCCAGTACTTC.

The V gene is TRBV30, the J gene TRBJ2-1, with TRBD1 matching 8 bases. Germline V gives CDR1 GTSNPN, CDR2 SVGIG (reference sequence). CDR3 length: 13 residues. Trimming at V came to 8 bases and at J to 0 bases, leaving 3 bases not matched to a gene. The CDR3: CAGDRSSYNEQFF. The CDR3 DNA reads TGTGCCGGGGACAGGAGCTCCTACAATGAGCAGTTCTTC.

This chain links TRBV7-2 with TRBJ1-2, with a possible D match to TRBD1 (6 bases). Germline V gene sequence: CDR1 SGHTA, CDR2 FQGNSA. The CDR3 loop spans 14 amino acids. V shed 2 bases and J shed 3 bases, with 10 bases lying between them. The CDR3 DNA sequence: TGTGCCAGCAGCTTACAGACAGGCGACTATGGCTACACCTTC. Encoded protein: CASSLQTGDYGYTF.